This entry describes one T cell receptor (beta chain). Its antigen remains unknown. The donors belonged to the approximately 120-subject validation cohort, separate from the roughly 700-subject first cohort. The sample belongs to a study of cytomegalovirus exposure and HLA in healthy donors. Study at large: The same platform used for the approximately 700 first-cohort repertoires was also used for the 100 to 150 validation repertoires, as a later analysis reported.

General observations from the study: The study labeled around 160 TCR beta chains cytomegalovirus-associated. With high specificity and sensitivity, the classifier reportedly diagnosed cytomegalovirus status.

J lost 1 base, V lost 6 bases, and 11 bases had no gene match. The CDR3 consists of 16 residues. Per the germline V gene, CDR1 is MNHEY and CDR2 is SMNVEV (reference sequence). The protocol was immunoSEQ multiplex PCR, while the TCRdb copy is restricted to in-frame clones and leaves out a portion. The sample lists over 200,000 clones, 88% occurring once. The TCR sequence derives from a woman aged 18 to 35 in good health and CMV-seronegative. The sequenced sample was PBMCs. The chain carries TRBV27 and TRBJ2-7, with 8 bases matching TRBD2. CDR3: CASSSPRLAGSYEQYF. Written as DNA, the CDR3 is TGTGCCAGCAGCTCCCCAAGGCTAGCGGGTTCCTACGAGCAGTACTTC.